This passage covers 24 T cell receptor beta chains from one sample sequenced in a study of blood T cell repertoires in COVID-19. Profiled with immunoSEQ multiplex PCR; TCRdb holds only in-frame clones, not every one. The data show about 210,000 clones, about 89% seen once. The sample taken for sequencing was PBMCs or T cells enriched from blood (not recorded which). Receptors were obtained from a young woman who had recovered from COVID-19.

The chain uses TRBV27 and TRBJ2-2, with D possibly TRBD1 on 5 matching bases. This CDR3 has 13 residues. Germline V lookup: CDR1 MNHEY, CDR2 SMNVEV (reference sequence). The V end was cut by 6 bases, the J end by 4 bases, with 9 bases between. The CDR3 is CASSLGATGELFF. CDR3 nucleotide sequence: TGTGCCAGCAGCCTTGGGGCCACCGGGGAGCTGTTTTTT.

The table lists this clone with a few counts. The chain couples TRBV4-1 to TRBJ1-5; unclear D gene. Trimming pared 8 bases from V and 0 bases from J, leaving 14 bases between. The germline V gene has CDR1 MGHRA and CDR2 YSYEKL. CDR3 length: 15 residues. CDR3 amino acids: CASSLYSHSNQPQHF. The CDR3 nucleotides read TGCGCCAGCTCCCTTTACAGCCATAGCAATCAGCCCCAGCATTTT.

The chain links TRBV6-6 to TRBJ2-1; D ambiguous. CDR3 length equals 15 residues. V gave up 5 bases and J gave up 5 bases, with 16 bases separating them. Germline V gene data show CDR1 as MNHNY and CDR2 as SVGAGI (reference sequence). The CDR3 loop is CASSNLGTTDNEQFF. The DNA of the CDR3 is TGTGCCAGCAGTAACCTCGGTACCACCGACAATGAGCAGTTCTTC.

This clone was counted a few times. The chain links TRBV7-9 to TRBJ1-4; D is unclear. The germline V gene encodes CDR1 SEHNR and CDR2 FQNEAQ (reference sequence). This CDR3 comprises 12 residues. V was pared by 4 bases and J by 8 bases, with 8 bases between. The CDR3 is CASSYLDEKLFF. In nucleotides, the CDR3 is TGTGCCAGCAGCTACCTAGACGAAAAACTGTTTTTT.

The chain combines TRBV24-1 with TRBJ2-5; D uncertain. The CDR3 loop spans 11 amino acids. From germline, CDR1 is KGHDR and CDR2 SFDVKD. Trimming took off 6 bases at V and 4 bases at J, with 5 bases between the two ends. CDR3 in amino acids: CATSFGETQYF. CDR3 coding DNA: TGTGCCACCAGTTTCGGAGAGACCCAGTACTTC.

V and J are TRBV6-5 and TRBJ2-7; a possible D gene is TRBD1 (6 bases). Germline CDR1 MNHEY, CDR2 SVGAGI. Between the trimmed V and J ends, which lost 2 bases and 1 base, there was a span of 9 bases. This CDR3 has 14 residues. The CDR3 sequence is CASSYAGASYEQYF. For the CDR3, the DNA is TGTGCCAGCAGTTACGCAGGGGCATCCTACGAGCAGTACTTC.

The chain employs TRBV10-3 and TRBJ2-1, with D tentatively TRBD1 (6 bases). Germline CDR1 is ENHRY and CDR2 is SYGVKD. CDR3 length: 18 residues. V dropped 4 bases and J dropped 0 bases, with 19 bases sitting between them. CDR3 residues: CAISGGTLLTASYNEQFF. The CDR3 DNA is TGTGCCATCAGTGGAGGGACACTATTAACTGCCTCCTACAATGAGCAGTTCTTC.

This chain uses TRBV20-1 with TRBJ1-5; 7 nucleotides match TRBD1. The V gene end was trimmed by 3 bases and the J gene end by 4 bases; junction bases not matched to a gene: 9. The germline V gene encodes CDR1 DFQATT and CDR2 SNEGSKA (reference sequence). The CDR3 has 15 residues. The CDR3 loop is CSASESGQLNQPQHF. The DNA for the CDR3 is TGCAGTGCTAGTGAGTCGGGACAGCTAAATCAGCCCCAGCATTTT.

The chain employs TRBV7-2 and TRBJ1-2, with 8 bases that match TRBD1. From germline, CDR1 is SGHTA and CDR2 FQGNSA. This CDR3 has 13 residues. Trimming took 0 bases from V and 8 from J; bases not matched to a gene: 2. CDR3 in amino acids: CASSLAAGGGYTF. The DNA for the CDR3 is TGTGCCAGCAGCTTAGCCGCAGGGGGCGGCTACACCTTC.

In this sample, this clone turned up once. The chain has TRBV7-2 and TRBJ1-6, with D possibly TRBD1 on 5 matching bases. This CDR3 comprises 17 residues. The germline gives CDR1 SGHTA, CDR2 FQGNSA. The V end was cut by 1 base, the J end by 6 bases, with 16 bases between. CDR3 protein: CASSLERQILLNSPLHF. CDR3 sequence (DNA): TGTGCCAGCAGCTTAGAAAGACAGATTTTACTTAATTCACCCCTCCACTTT.

This chain uses TRBV5-1 with TRBJ2-3; no definite D call. V was pared by 4 bases and J by 2 bases, with 11 bases between. The CDR3 loop spans 14 amino acids. Germline assignment: CDR1 SGHRS and CDR2 YFSETQ. The chain's CDR3 is CASSQAANTDTQYF. The CDR3 nucleotides read TGCGCCAGCAGCCAAGCAGCGAACACAGATACGCAGTATTTT.

V gene TRBV19 combines with J gene TRBJ1-5; TRBD1 is a possible D gene (6 bases). CDR1 LNHDA and CDR2 SQIVND come from the germline V gene (reference sequence). The CDR3 has 14 amino acids. V was shortened by 7 bases and J by 3 bases, with 13 bases between the two germline ends. Here the CDR3 reads CASTHQGNNQPQHF. The DNA for the CDR3 is TGTGCCAGTACCCATCAGGGGAACAATCAGCCCCAGCATTTT.

This chain uses TRBV4-1 with TRBJ1-4, with unresolved D. From germline, CDR1 is MGHRA and CDR2 YSYEKL. V was cut by 4 bases and J by 0 bases, with 12 bases left in between. The CDR3 runs to 16 residues. The CDR3 loop is CASSLVALATNEKLFF. As DNA, the CDR3 is TGCGCCAGCAGCCTCGTAGCGCTTGCAACTAATGAAAAACTGTTTTTT.

This chain uses TRBV11-2 with TRBJ2-7, with 10 bases matching TRBD2. The CDR3 runs to 14 residues. J gave up 3 bases and V 6 bases, and 5 bases lay outside the gene matches. CDR1 is SGHAT, CDR2 FQNNGV, per germline. The CDR3, as DNA: TGTGCCAGCAGTTTTAGCGGGGGGCGCTACGAGCAGTACTTC. Translation gives CASSFSGGRYEQYF. Full variable domain (outside the CDR3, taken from reference TRBV11-2 and TRBJ2-7): EAGVAQSPRYKIIEKRQSVAFWCNPISGHATLYWYQQILGQGPKLLIQFQNNGVVDDSQLPKDRFSAERLKGVDSTLKIQPAKLEDSAVYLCASSFSGGRYEQYFGPGTRLTVT.

J is TRBJ2-1 and V is TRBV7-9; 10 bases are a match to TRBD2. After removal of 5 bases from V and 9 bases from J, the junction contained 7 bases not matched to a gene. The CDR3 is 14 residues long. CDR1 is SEHNR and CDR2 is FQNEAQ in the germline V gene (reference sequence). The CDR3 DNA is TGTGCCAGCAGCGTGCTAGCGGGGGTTGTTGAGCAGTTCTTC. Translated, it gives CASSVLAGVVEQFF.

This chain links TRBV7-3 with TRBJ2-1; TRBD2 matches at 7 bases. CDR3 size: 17 residues. With V trimmed by 6 bases and J by 4 bases, 15 bases remained unmatched. CDR1 and CDR2 (germline): SGHTA, FQGTGA. The CDR3 sequence: CASRRERGGRRYNEQFF. CDR3 nucleotide sequence: TGTGCCAGCAGACGGGAGAGGGGCGGGAGAAGGTACAATGAGCAGTTCTTC.

The chain recombines TRBV28 with TRBJ2-5, with TRBD2 matching 11 bases. This CDR3 is 15 amino acids long. CDR1 and CDR2 from the germline V gene are MDHEN and SYDVKM. V dropped 4 bases and J dropped 5; count of bases not matched to a gene: 6. CDR3 sequence reads: CASSWPSGGRETQYF. Here the CDR3 DNA reads TGTGCCAGCAGTTGGCCTAGCGGGGGGCGGGAGACCCAGTACTTC.

This chain connects TRBV20-1 to TRBJ1-2, with D perhaps matching TRBD1 (6 bases). The CDR3 length is 11 residues. The germline gives CDR1 DFQATT, CDR2 SNEGSKA (reference sequence). V lost 2 bases and J lost 8, with 9 bases in between. CDR3 coding DNA: TGCAGTGCTAGAACAGGGAACGGCTACACCTTC. It yields the protein CSARTGNGYTF.

The V gene is TRBV5-1, the J gene TRBJ1-2; 9 nucleotides match TRBD1. Germline V gene data show CDR1 as SGHRS and CDR2 as YFSETQ. V lost 2 bases, J lost 7 bases, and 6 bases stayed unmatched. CDR3 length: 14 amino acids. The CDR3 bases are TGCGCCAGCAGCTTACAGGGGGCGGAGGGTGGCTACACCTTC. Encoded protein: CASSLQGAEGGYTF.

This sequence joins TRBV5-4 and TRBJ1-1; the match to TRBD1 covers 8 bases. Germline trimming cut 4 bases from V and 4 bases from J; bases unmatched to any gene: 6. The CDR3 totals 14 residues. Germline loops: CDR1 SGHNT, CDR2 YYREEE (reference sequence). The CDR3 coding sequence is TGTGCCAGCAGCGTGGACAGGGTGTTCACTGAAGCTTTCTTT. Translated: CASSVDRVFTEAFF.

The V and J genes are TRBV19 and TRBJ1-5; no reliable D call. The V end was cut by 6 bases, the J end by 6 bases, with 12 bases between. Looked up from germline, CDR1 is LNHDA and CDR2 is SQIVND (reference sequence). The CDR3 extends over 13 amino acids. This CDR3 is CASRMRGGQPQHF. The CDR3 region has the DNA TGTGCCAGTAGGATGAGAGGTGGTCAGCCCCAGCATTTT.

This clone was seen a single time. This chain joins TRBV11-2 and TRBJ2-3; D is undetermined. V lost 5 bases, J lost 2 bases, and 2 bases lay in between. Germline V lookup: CDR1 SGHAT, CDR2 FQNNGV. The CDR3 contains 11 residues. Here the CDR3 reads CASSHTDTQYF. CDR3 bases: TGTGCCAGCAGCCACACAGATACGCAGTATTTT.

The V gene is TRBV28, the J gene TRBJ2-1; D perhaps matches TRBD2 (7 bases). This CDR3 comprises 14 residues. Germline assignment: CDR1 MDHEN and CDR2 SYDVKM. With 2 bases removed from V and 7 bases from J, the gap between germline ends came to 12 bases. CDR3 sequence (DNA): TGTGCCAGCAGTTTAGGGGGGGCCCGGAATGAGCAGTTCTTC. This translates into CASSLGGARNEQFF.

This chain joins TRBV19 and TRBJ1-2; D not certain. V lost 3 bases and J 2 bases, leaving 10 bases between the germline ends. This CDR3 region has 14 residues. The germline CDR1 and CDR2 sequences are LNHDA and SQIVND (reference sequence). The CDR3: CASSIGDRNYGYTF. The CDR3 DNA reads as TGTGCCAGTAGTATTGGAGACCGAAACTATGGCTACACCTTC.